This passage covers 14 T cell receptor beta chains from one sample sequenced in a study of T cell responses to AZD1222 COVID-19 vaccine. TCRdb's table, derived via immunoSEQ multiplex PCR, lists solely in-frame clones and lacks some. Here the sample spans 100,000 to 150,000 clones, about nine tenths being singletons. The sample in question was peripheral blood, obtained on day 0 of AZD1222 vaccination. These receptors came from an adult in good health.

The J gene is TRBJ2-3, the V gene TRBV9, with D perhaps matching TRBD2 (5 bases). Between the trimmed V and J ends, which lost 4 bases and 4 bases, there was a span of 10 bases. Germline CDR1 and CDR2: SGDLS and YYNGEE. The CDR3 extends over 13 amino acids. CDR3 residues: CASSPGGSDTQYF. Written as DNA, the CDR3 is TGTGCCAGCAGCCCCGGAGGTTCAGATACGCAGTATTTT.

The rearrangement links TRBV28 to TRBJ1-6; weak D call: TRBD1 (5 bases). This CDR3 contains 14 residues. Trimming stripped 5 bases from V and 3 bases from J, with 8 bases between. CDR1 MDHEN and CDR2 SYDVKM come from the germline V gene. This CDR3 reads CASSGTDYNSPLHF. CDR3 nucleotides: TGTGCCAGCAGTGGGACGGACTATAATTCACCCCTCCACTTT.

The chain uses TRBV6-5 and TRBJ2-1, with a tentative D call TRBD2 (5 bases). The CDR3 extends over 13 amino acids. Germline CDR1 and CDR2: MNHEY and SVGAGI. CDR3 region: CATRGRVYNEQFF. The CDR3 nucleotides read TGTGCTACGAGAGGGCGGGTCTACAATGAGCAGTTCTTC.

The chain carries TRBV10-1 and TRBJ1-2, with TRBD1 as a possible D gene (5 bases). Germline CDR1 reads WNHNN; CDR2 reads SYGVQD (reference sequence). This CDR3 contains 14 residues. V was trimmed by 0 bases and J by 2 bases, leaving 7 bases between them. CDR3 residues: CASSESGQNYGYTF. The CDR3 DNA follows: TGCGCCAGCAGTGAGTCGGGGCAGAACTATGGCTACACCTTC.

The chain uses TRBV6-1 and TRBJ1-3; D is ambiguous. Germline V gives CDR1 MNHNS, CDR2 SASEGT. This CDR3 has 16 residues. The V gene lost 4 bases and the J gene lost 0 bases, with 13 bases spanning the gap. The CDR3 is CASSGGSVYSGNTIYF. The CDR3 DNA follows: TGTGCCAGCAGTGGGGGTTCAGTCTACTCTGGAAACACCATATATTTT.

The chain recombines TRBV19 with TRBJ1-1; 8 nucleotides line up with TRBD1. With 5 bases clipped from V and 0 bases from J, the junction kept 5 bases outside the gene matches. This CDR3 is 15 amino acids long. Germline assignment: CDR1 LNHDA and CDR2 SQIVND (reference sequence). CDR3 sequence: CASSSPTGVNTEAFF. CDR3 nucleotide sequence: TGTGCCAGTAGTTCCCCGACAGGGGTGAACACTGAAGCTTTCTTT.

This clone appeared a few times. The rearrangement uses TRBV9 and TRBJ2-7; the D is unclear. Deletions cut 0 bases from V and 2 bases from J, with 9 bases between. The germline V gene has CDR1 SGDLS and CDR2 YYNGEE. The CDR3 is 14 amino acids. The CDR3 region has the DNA TGTGCCAGCAGCGTAGGTGGAGCCCCCTACGAGCAGTACTTC. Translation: CASSVGGAPYEQYF.

DNA of the CDR3: TGTGCCACCAGCGCCGAGGGGGTGGATACGCAGTATTTT. It encodes CATSAEGVDTQYF. V usage is TRBV15 and J usage is TRBJ2-3, with a weak D call TRBD1 (6 bases). Looked up from germline, CDR1 is LNHNV and CDR2 is YYDKDF (reference sequence). The CDR3 is made up of 13 amino acids. The V gene lost 5 bases and the J gene lost 6 bases, with 12 bases spanning the gap.

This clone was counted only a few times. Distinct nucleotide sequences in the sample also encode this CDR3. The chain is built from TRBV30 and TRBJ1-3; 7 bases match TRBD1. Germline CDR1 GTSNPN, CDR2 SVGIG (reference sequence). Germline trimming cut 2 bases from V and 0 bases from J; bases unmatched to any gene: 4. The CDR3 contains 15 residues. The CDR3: CAWSRDSGSGNTIYF. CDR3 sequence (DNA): TGTGCCTGGAGTCGGGACAGCGGCTCTGGAAACACCATATATTTT.

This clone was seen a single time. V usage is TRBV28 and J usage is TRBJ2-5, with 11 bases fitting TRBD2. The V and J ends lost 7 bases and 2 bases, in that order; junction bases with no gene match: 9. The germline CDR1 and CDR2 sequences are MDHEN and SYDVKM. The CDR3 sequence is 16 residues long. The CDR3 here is CASTKGTSGRQETQYF. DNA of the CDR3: TGTGCCAGCACTAAAGGGACTAGCGGCCGACAAGAGACCCAGTACTTC.

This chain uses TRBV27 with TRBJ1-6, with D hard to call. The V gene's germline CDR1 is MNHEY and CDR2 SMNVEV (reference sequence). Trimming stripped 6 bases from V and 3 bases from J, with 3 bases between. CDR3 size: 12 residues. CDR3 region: CASSLYNSPLHF. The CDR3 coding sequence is TGTGCCAGCAGCCTCTATAATTCACCCCTCCACTTT.

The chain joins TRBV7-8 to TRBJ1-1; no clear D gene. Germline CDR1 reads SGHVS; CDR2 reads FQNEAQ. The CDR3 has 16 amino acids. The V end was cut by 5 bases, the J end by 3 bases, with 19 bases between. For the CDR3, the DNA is TGTGCCAGCAGCCCCCCTAGGAGGAGAAGGGACACTGAAGCTTTCTTT. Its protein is CASSPPRRRRDTEAFF.

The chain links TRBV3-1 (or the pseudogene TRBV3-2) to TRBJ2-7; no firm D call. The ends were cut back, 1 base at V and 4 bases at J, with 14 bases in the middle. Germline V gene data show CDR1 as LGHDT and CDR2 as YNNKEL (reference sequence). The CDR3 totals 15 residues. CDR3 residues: CASSQVGYLRYEQYF. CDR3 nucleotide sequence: TGTGCCAGCAGCCAAGTTGGCTACCTAAGGTACGAGCAGTACTTC.

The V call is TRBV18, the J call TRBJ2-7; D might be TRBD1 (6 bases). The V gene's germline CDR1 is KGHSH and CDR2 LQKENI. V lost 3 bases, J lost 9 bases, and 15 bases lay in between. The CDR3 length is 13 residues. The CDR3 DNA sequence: TGTGCCAGCTCACCCAACAGGGTGGGTAGGCAGTACTTC. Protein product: CASSPNRVGRQYF.